The rows below give T cell receptor beta chains drawn from one sample of a study of blood T cell repertoires in COVID-19. Some clones are missing from TCRdb's copy, which holds only in-frame ones; the method was immunoSEQ multiplex PCR. The sample has under 100,000 clones; approximately 92% are singletons. The sequenced sample consisted of peripheral blood. The receptors shown here come from a woman in her sixties with active COVID-19. CDR3s include the opening cysteine and the closing phenylalanine or tryptophan.

V,CDR3
TRBV27,CASSGGPHEQYF
TRBV19,CASSPKGQGSTYEQYF
TRBV14,CASSRVDRGPSGYTF
TRBV9,CASSAVRTTEAFF
TRBV10-3,CAISLLRDRDYEQYF
TRBV19,CASSIQRTSGVQDEQYF
TRBV6-6,CASSYTQAEAFF
TRBV6-4,CASSDSFLQGLFWGYTF
TRBV11-2,CASSLEGGGSYEQYF
TRBV11-2,CASSVSGSMNEQYF
TRBV28,CASTPDRVRPQHF
TRBV30,CAWSRTAMGTQYF
TRBV29-1,CSVGRTSGSNNEQFF
TRBV5-1,CASSPDRGDGNTEAFF
TRBV9,CASSEDRVVSGANVLTF
TRBV3-1/TRBV3-2,CASSRSQGAGELFF
TRBV5-1,CASSAGLAGETQYF
TRBV5-1,CASSPTQLGTGELFF
TRBV29-1,CSVEIYRTGVGYTF
TRBV27,CASSLGQGMGTQYF
TRBV28,CASSPGQMDSPLHF
TRBV12-3/TRBV12-4,CASSFIVGQPQHF
TRBV10-3,CAISGDSGETQYF
TRBV6-1,CASSEGTGIRNQPQHF
TRBV15,CATSAGVVVSNQPQHF
TRBV19,CASSNPGQGATNEKLFF
TRBV12-5,CASGFGTGAGNEQFF
TRBV28,CASSWGRVYEQYF